These 11 T cell receptor beta chains were all obtained from the same sample, sequenced in a study of blood T cell repertoires in COVID-19. Only in-frame clones appear in the TCRdb table, and some are missing; sequencing was by immunoSEQ multiplex PCR. The profile shows a few hundred thousand clones, about nine tenths of them singletons. Sequences were obtained from peripheral blood. These receptors were obtained from a woman aged 25-40 years with active or convalescent COVID-19.

The chain combines TRBV4-3 with TRBJ2-1, with D maybe TRBD2 (7 bases). CDR3 length: 16 amino acids. The germline V gene has CDR1 LGHNA and CDR2 YSLEER. V lost 0 bases and J 4 bases, leaving 13 bases between the germline ends. The CDR3, as DNA: TGCGCCAGCAGCCAAGATCGGAGGGGGGGGTACAATGAGCAGTTCTTC. It specifies CASSQDRRGGYNEQFF.

The V gene is TRBV6-2 or TRBV6-3, the J gene TRBJ2-2, with 7 bases aligning to TRBD2. Germline V gene lookup returns CDR1 MNHEY and CDR2 SVGEGT. This CDR3 contains 16 residues. Trimming removed 6 bases from V and 5 bases from J; junction bases left unmatched: 12. The CDR3 bases are TGTGCCAGCAGCGAGACTAGCTTTCAGGTGACCGGGGAGCTGTTTTTT. Translated, it gives CASSETSFQVTGELFF.

This chain connects TRBV18 to TRBJ2-5, with 10 bases fitting TRBD2. J was trimmed by 1 base and V by 5 bases; bases with no gene match: 10. Per germline, CDR1 KGHSH and CDR2 LQKENI. This CDR3 spans 17 amino acids. Here the CDR3 DNA reads TGTGCCAGCTCAGTCGGGCTAGCGGGGGTCCTCCAAGAGACCCAGTACTTC. Its protein product is CASSVGLAGVLQETQYF.

This clone was seen a single time. J is TRBJ1-1 and V is TRBV7-6; D is uncertain. The V end lost 5 bases, the J end lost 5 bases, and 15 bases lay between the germline ends. The length of the CDR3 is 14 residues. CDR1 is SGHVS, CDR2 FNYEAQ, per germline. The CDR3 reads CASSPSGEGTEAFF. The CDR3 DNA is TGTGCCAGCAGCCCGAGCGGGGAAGGAACTGAAGCTTTCTTT.

The V gene is TRBV5-1, the J gene TRBJ1-2; 12 bases agree with TRBD1. V lost 4 bases, J lost 4 bases, and 14 bases stayed unmatched. Germline values: CDR1 SGHRS, CDR2 YFSETQ. CDR3 length: 18 residues. CDR3 region: CASSARRGTGGASYGYTF. The CDR3, as DNA: TGCGCCAGCAGCGCAAGACGAGGGACAGGGGGCGCCAGCTATGGCTACACCTTC.

The rearrangement uses TRBV19 and TRBJ1-4; 7 bases agree with TRBD1. The CDR3 loop spans 15 amino acids. Germline CDR1 reads LNHDA; CDR2 reads SQIVND (reference sequence). With V trimmed by 4 bases and J by 6 bases, 8 bases remained unmatched. Written as DNA, the CDR3 is TGTGCCAGTAGTAAGGGACAGTCGGGCTATGAAAAACTGTTTTTT. Translated, it gives CASSKGQSGYEKLFF.

Regarding this clone: The same CDR3 can be traced to other DNA sequences in this sample. This chain joins TRBV5-1 and TRBJ1-2; TRBD1 agrees at 8 bases. This CDR3 spans 14 amino acids. The germline V gene has CDR1 SGHRS and CDR2 YFSETQ. V shed 0 bases and J 4 bases; nucleotides not matched to a gene: 2. The DNA of the CDR3 is TGCGCCAGCAGCTTGGAAGGACAGGGCTATGGCTACACCTTC. Protein sequence: CASSLEGQGYGYTF.

The CDR3 sequence: CASSPGKSGANVLTF. The CDR3 nucleotides are TGTGCCAGCAGTCCCGGGAAATCTGGGGCCAACGTCCTGACTTTC. The chain carries TRBV6-4 and TRBJ2-6, with a possible D match to TRBD2 (5 bases). The V and J ends lost 5 bases and 1 base respectively, with 9 bases between them. The CDR3 is 15 amino acids. The germline gives CDR1 MRHNA, CDR2 SNTAGT.

V is TRBV6-1 and J is TRBJ1-6; a possible D gene is TRBD1 (5 bases). Trimming left V 3 bases short and J 7 bases short, with 10 bases between. In germline, CDR1 is MNHNS, CDR2 SASEGT. This CDR3 spans 14 amino acids. This chain's CDR3 is CASSDQKGNSPLHF. In DNA form, the CDR3 reads TGTGCCAGCAGTGATCAGAAGGGGAATTCACCCCTCCACTTT.

The chain uses TRBV30 and TRBJ2-7; 9 nucleotides line up with TRBD2. The CDR3 is 17 amino acids. J lost 0 bases, V lost 2 bases, and 11 bases had no gene match. The V gene's germline CDR1 is GTSNPN and CDR2 SVGIG (reference sequence). The CDR3 is CAWSTGGGDRYSYEQYF. The CDR3 DNA reads TGTGCCTGGAGTACCGGCGGGGGGGACCGATACTCCTACGAGCAGTACTTC.

This rearrangement joins TRBV5-6 to TRBJ1-1; D gene unclear. V was trimmed by 0 bases and J by 0 bases, leaving 6 bases between them. The CDR3 consists of 14 residues. Germline V gene lookup returns CDR1 SGHDT and CDR2 YYEEEE. CDR3 sequence reads: CASSLGTMNTEAFF. The CDR3 region has the DNA TGTGCCAGCAGCTTGGGAACTATGAACACTGAAGCTTTCTTT.